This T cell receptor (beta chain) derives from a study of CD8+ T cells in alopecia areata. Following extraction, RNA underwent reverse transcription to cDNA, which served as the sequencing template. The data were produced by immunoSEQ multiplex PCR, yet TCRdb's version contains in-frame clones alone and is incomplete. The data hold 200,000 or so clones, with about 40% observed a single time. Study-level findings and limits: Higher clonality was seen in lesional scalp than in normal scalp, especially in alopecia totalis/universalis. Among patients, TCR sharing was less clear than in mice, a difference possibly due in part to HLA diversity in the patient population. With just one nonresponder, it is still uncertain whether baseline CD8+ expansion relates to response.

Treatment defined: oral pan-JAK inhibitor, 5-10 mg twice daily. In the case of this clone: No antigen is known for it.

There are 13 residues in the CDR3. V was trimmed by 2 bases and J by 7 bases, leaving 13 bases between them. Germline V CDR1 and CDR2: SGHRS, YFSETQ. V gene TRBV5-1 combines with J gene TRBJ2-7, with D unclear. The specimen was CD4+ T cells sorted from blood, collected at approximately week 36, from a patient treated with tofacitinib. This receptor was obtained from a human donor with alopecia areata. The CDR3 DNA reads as TGCGCCAGCAGCTTAACTCAGTTGGGTGAGCAGTACTTC. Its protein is CASSLTQLGEQYF.